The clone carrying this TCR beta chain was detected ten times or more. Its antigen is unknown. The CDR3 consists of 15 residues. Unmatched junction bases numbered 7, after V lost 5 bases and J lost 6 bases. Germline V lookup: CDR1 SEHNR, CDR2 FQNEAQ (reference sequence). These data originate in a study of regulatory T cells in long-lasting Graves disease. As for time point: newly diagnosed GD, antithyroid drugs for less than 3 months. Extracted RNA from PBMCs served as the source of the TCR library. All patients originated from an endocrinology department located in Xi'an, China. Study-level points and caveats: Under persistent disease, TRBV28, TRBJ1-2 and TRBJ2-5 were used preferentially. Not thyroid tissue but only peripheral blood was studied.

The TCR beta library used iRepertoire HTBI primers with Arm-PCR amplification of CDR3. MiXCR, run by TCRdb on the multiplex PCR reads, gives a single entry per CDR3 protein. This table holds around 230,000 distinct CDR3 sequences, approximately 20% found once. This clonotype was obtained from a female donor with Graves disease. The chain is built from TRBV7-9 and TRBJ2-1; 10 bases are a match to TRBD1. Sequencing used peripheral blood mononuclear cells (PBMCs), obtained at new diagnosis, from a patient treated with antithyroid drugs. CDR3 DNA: TGTGCCAGCAGCCCAACCGGGACAGGGGTCAATGAGCAGTTCTTC. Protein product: CASSPTGTGVNEQFF. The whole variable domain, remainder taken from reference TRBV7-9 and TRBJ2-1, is DTGVSQNPRHKITKRGQNVTFRCDPISEHNRLYWYRQTLGQGPEFLTYFQNEAQLEKSRLLSDRFSAERPKGSFSTLEIQRTEQGDSAMYLCASSPTGTGVNEQFFGPGTRLTVL.